These T cell receptor beta chains were read from a single sample in a study of blood T cell repertoires in COVID-19. Measured with immunoSEQ multiplex PCR; TCRdb has only the in-frame clones, and not every one. The table lists some 250,000 clones, about four fifths of them singletons, with around 9.9% in the top ten. Sequencing was carried out using peripheral blood. Every receptor here comes from an elderly woman with acute or convalescent COVID-19. The CDR3 runs from the conserved cysteine through the conserved F or W. D genes are given only for firm matches. For some rows the clone size is stated as once, few or many, or as a class when expanded; others skip it.

j_gene: TRBJ1-1
v_gene: TRBV5-1
d_gene: -
abundance: -
CDR3aa: CASSFRGADTEAFF
CDR3nt: TGCGCCAGCAGCTTTAGGGGCGCCGACACTGAAGCTTTCTTT

j_gene: TRBJ1-1
v_gene: TRBV5-5
d_gene: -
abundance: -
CDR3aa: CASSLGQENTEAFF
CDR3nt: TGTGCCAGCAGCTTGGGACAGGAGAACACTGAAGCTTTCTTT

j_gene: TRBJ2-1
v_gene: TRBV18
d_gene: TRBD2
abundance: -
CDR3aa: CASSPVGGGYHNEQFF
CDR3nt: TGTGCCAGCTCACCCGTTGGCGGGGGATACCACAATGAGCAGTTCTTC

j_gene: TRBJ2-7
v_gene: TRBV18
d_gene: -
abundance: -
CDR3aa: CASSPGLLFNEQYF
CDR3nt: TGTGCCAGCTCACCGGGCCTACTTTTTAACGAGCAGTACTTC

j_gene: TRBJ1-6
v_gene: TRBV19
d_gene: -
abundance: -
CDR3aa: CASSMRDPGWPLHF
CDR3nt: TGTGCCAGTAGTATGAGGGATCCCGGCTGGCCCCTCCACTTT

j_gene: TRBJ2-3
v_gene: TRBV7-3
d_gene: TRBD1
abundance: -
CDR3aa: CASSPHGTGEADTQYF
CDR3nt: TGTGCCAGCAGCCCCCACGGGACAGGGGAGGCAGATACGCAGTATTTT

j_gene: TRBJ2-3
v_gene: TRBV6-5
d_gene: TRBD2
abundance: -
CDR3aa: CASFPGLGFADTQYF
CDR3nt: TGTGCCAGTTTCCCGGGACTAGGGTTCGCAGATACGCAGTATTTT

j_gene: TRBJ1-2
v_gene: TRBV7-9
d_gene: -
abundance: -
CDR3aa: CASSPQGYYGYTF
CDR3nt: TGTGCCAGCAGCCCGCAGGGCTACTATGGCTACACCTTC

j_gene: TRBJ2-2
v_gene: TRBV6-5
d_gene: -
abundance: once
CDR3aa: CASSYLAGELFF
CDR3nt: TGTGCCAGCAGTTATTTAGCCGGGGAGCTGTTTTTT

j_gene: TRBJ1-2
v_gene: TRBV6-5
d_gene: TRBD1
abundance: -
CDR3aa: CASSAGTGIGYGYTF
CDR3nt: TGTGCCAGCAGCGCAGGGACAGGTATCGGCTATGGCTACACCTTC

j_gene: TRBJ1-4
v_gene: TRBV27
d_gene: TRBD1
abundance: -
CDR3aa: CASSQGAINEKLFF
CDR3nt: TGTGCCAGCAGTCAGGGGGCGATTAATGAAAAACTGTTTTTT

j_gene: TRBJ1-6
v_gene: TRBV28
d_gene: -
abundance: -
CDR3aa: CASSPPGRGYNSPLHF
CDR3nt: TGTGCCAGCAGTCCCCCGGGGAGGGGCTATAATTCACCCCTCCACTTT

j_gene: TRBJ2-2
v_gene: TRBV5-1
d_gene: -
abundance: -
CDR3aa: CASSLEAGPGELFF
CDR3nt: TGCGCCAGCAGCTTGGAGGCAGGGCCTGGGGAGCTGTTTTTT

j_gene: TRBJ2-1
v_gene: TRBV11-2
d_gene: -
abundance: -
CDR3aa: CASSLGATGNEQFF
CDR3nt: TGTGCCAGCAGCTTAGGAGCCACAGGCAATGAGCAGTTCTTC

j_gene: TRBJ1-5
v_gene: TRBV28
d_gene: TRBD1
abundance: -
CDR3aa: CASSPSGTASTQHF
CDR3nt: TGTGCCAGCAGTCCCTCCGGGACAGCGAGTACCCAGCATTTT

j_gene: TRBJ1-2
v_gene: TRBV14
d_gene: -
abundance: -
CDR3aa: CASSQDDRAGYGYTF
CDR3nt: TGTGCCAGCAGCCAAGATGACCGGGCGGGCTATGGCTACACCTTC

j_gene: TRBJ2-5
v_gene: TRBV5-1
d_gene: -
abundance: -
CDR3aa: CASSLDGGGQETQYF
CDR3nt: TGCGCCAGCAGCCTGGATGGGGGAGGCCAAGAGACCCAGTACTTC

j_gene: TRBJ1-2
v_gene: TRBV5-6
d_gene: TRBD1
abundance: -
CDR3aa: CASSPGVGQNYGYTF
CDR3nt: TGTGCCAGCAGCCCTGGAGTGGGACAGAACTATGGCTACACCTTC

j_gene: TRBJ2-7
v_gene: TRBV19
d_gene: TRBD1
abundance: -
CDR3aa: CASSITGEGEQYF
CDR3nt: TGTGCCAGTAGTATAACAGGGGAAGGCGAGCAGTACTTC

j_gene: TRBJ2-2
v_gene: TRBV5-1
d_gene: -
abundance: -
CDR3aa: CASSLGLGELFF
CDR3nt: TGCGCCAGCAGCTTGGGGCTCGGGGAGCTGTTTTTT

j_gene: TRBJ1-5
v_gene: TRBV28
d_gene: -
abundance: -
CDR3aa: CASSPTLVNQPQHF
CDR3nt: TGTGCCAGCAGCCCGACTCTGGTCAATCAGCCCCAGCATTTT

j_gene: TRBJ2-1
v_gene: TRBV9
d_gene: TRBD2
abundance: -
CDR3aa: CASSVVGTSNNEQFF
CDR3nt: TGTGCCAGCAGCGTAGTAGGGACTAGCAACAATGAGCAGTTCTTC

j_gene: TRBJ2-1
v_gene: TRBV15
d_gene: -
abundance: -
CDR3aa: CATSRDSKSSYNEQFF
CDR3nt: TGTGCCACCAGCAGAGATAGTAAAAGCTCCTACAATGAGCAGTTCTTC

j_gene: TRBJ2-3
v_gene: TRBV5-1
d_gene: TRBD2
abundance: -
CDR3aa: CASSPPLSGASTDTQYF
CDR3nt: TGCGCCAGCAGTCCCCCCTTGAGCGGGGCTAGCACAGATACGCAGTATTTT

j_gene: TRBJ1-2
v_gene: TRBV6-1
d_gene: TRBD1
abundance: few
CDR3aa: CASSAGQGTRNYGYTF
CDR3nt: TGTGCCAGCAGTGCGGGACAGGGAACGCGAAACTATGGCTACACCTTC

j_gene: TRBJ1-5
v_gene: TRBV2
d_gene: -
abundance: -
CDR3aa: CASSGTVGDQPQHF
CDR3nt: TGTGCCAGCAGTGGGACAGTTGGGGATCAGCCCCAGCATTTT

j_gene: TRBJ2-3
v_gene: TRBV9
d_gene: TRBD2
abundance: -
CDR3aa: CASSVGASGVDTQYF
CDR3nt: TGTGCCAGCAGCGTCGGGGCTAGCGGGGTAGATACGCAGTATTTT

j_gene: TRBJ2-3
v_gene: TRBV28
d_gene: TRBD1
abundance: once
CDR3aa: CASSTGGSMDTQYF
CDR3nt: TGTGCCAGCAGTACAGGGGGCTCGATGGATACGCAGTATTTT

j_gene: TRBJ1-2
v_gene: TRBV6-4
d_gene: -
abundance: -
CDR3aa: CASSDDGQNRGYTF
CDR3nt: TGTGCCAGCAGTGACGACGGACAAAATCGGGGCTACACCTTC

j_gene: TRBJ1-5
v_gene: TRBV12-5
d_gene: TRBD1
abundance: -
CDR3aa: CASGLTGGQGNQPQHF
CDR3nt: TGTGCTAGTGGTTTGACAGGGGGCCAGGGCAATCAGCCCCAGCATTTT

j_gene: TRBJ1-6
v_gene: TRBV6-5
d_gene: TRBD1
abundance: -
CDR3aa: CASSYDRAPFSPLHF
CDR3nt: TGTGCCAGCAGTTACGACAGGGCCCCCTTCTCACCCCTCCACTTT

j_gene: TRBJ2-2
v_gene: TRBV4-2
d_gene: -
abundance: -
CDR3aa: CASSKTGELFF
CDR3nt: TGTGCCAGCAGTAAAACTGGGGAGCTGTTTTTT

j_gene: TRBJ2-1
v_gene: TRBV6-5
d_gene: TRBD1
abundance: -
CDR3aa: CASRPGQGWNEQFF
CDR3nt: TGTGCCAGCAGACCGGGACAGGGCTGGAATGAGCAGTTCTTC

j_gene: TRBJ2-3
v_gene: TRBV15
d_gene: TRBD2
abundance: once
CDR3aa: CATSTKLAGASTDTQYF
CDR3nt: TGTGCCACCAGCACAAAATTAGCGGGGGCAAGCACAGATACGCAGTATTTT

j_gene: TRBJ2-4
v_gene: TRBV2
d_gene: TRBD1
abundance: -
CDR3aa: CASSERGRLQYF
CDR3nt: TGTGCCAGCAGTGAAAGGGGGCGGCTTCAGTACTTC

j_gene: TRBJ1-1
v_gene: TRBV6-1
d_gene: -
abundance: -
CDR3aa: CASSEPAERTPFF
CDR3nt: TGTGCCAGCAGTGAACCCGCCGAGAGGACACCCTTCTTT

j_gene: TRBJ2-7
v_gene: TRBV7-2
d_gene: -
abundance: -
CDR3aa: CASSLDRYNYEQYF
CDR3nt: TGTGCCAGCAGCTTAGACAGGTATAACTACGAGCAGTACTTC